This T cell receptor (beta chain) was recorded in a study of blood T cell repertoires in COVID-19. Study as a whole: From the United States, Italy and Spain came samples of acute and convalescent COVID-19. Sample material is recorded as cDNA or gDNA derived from T cells, B-cell-depleted T cells, or PBMCs.

Trimming left V 2 bases short and J 1 base short, with 6 bases between. CDR3 length equals 14 residues. Per germline, CDR1 LNHDA and CDR2 SQIVND (reference sequence). Original analysis: Amplification with reference gene primers provided the estimates of nucleated cell counts. Assay used: immunoSEQ multiplex PCR; TCRdb lists only in-frame clones, some missing. Clone size and the V and J calls come from that table; the DNA yielded D and trimming. This table holds about 220,000 clones, approximately 82% found once. The rearrangement uses TRBV19 and TRBJ1-5; possible D gene TRBD1, 6 bases. The sequenced sample was peripheral blood. This receptor was obtained from a middle-aged man with active or convalescent COVID-19. The CDR3 spells CASSIQGSNQPQHF. Written as DNA, the CDR3 is TGTGCCAGTAGTATACAGGGGAGCAATCAGCCCCAGCATTTT.